The clone carrying this T cell receptor beta chain appeared a few times. Its antigen is currently unknown. The data stem from a study of T cells in Graves' hyperthyroidism and ophthalmopathy. Study-wide results and limits: Researchers found most expanded thyroid clonotypes above 0.001 in blood as well.

V dropped 4 bases and J dropped 2; count of bases not matched to a gene: 9. The germline gives CDR1 SGHNT, CDR2 YYREEE (reference sequence). The CDR3 totals 16 residues. RNA transcripts yielded amplified TCR beta CDR3 regions. During a first-round RT-PCR of the TCR CDR3, the HTBI primer set was used. TCRdb processed the multiplex PCR reads anew with MiXCR; each CDR3 protein has one entry. The sample lists hundreds of thousands of distinct CDR3 sequences; 12% to 15% were seen once. It was considered stable Graves' hyperthyroidism when ophthalmopathy did not progress within 18 months. Every diagnosis used clinical symptoms, serum thyroxine and TRAb, thyroid ultrasound and orbital computed tomography. More than 8.5 ml of fresh peripheral blood supplied the PBMCs.

This TCR came from a woman between 40 and 50 years old with Graves' hyperthyroidism. Sequenced input: blood. The V and J genes are TRBV5-4 and TRBJ2-1, with 7 bases matching TRBD2. DNA for the CDR3: TGTGCCAGCAGCCCAGTAACTAGCGCAACCTACAATGAGCAGTTCTTC. It yields the protein CASSPVTSATYNEQFF. The whole variable domain, filled in from reference TRBV5-4 and TRBJ2-1, reads ETGVTQSPTHLIKTRGQQVTLRCSSQSGHNTVSWYQQALGQGPQFIFQYYREEENGRGNFPPRFSGLQFPNYSSELNVNALELDDSALYLCASSPVTSATYNEQFFGPGTRLTVL.